This TCR beta chain was retrieved from a study of blood T cell repertoires in COVID-19. Overall study context: From the United States, Italy and Spain came samples of acute and convalescent COVID-19.

Seattle participants joined during active infection and were tracked over time. CDR1 SGHRS and CDR2 YFSETQ come from the germline V gene. After removal of 1 base from V and 6 bases from J, the junction contained 4 bases not matched to a gene. The CDR3 is 15 amino acids. In the authors' workflow: Reference gene primer amplification gave estimated nucleated cell counts. The assay was immunoSEQ multiplex PCR, and TCRdb's table has in-frame clones only and misses some. The V and J calls and clone size are taken from that table; D and trimming were inferred from the DNA. Of about 420,000 clones in the sample, roughly 89% are singletons; the top ten hold 0.8% to 0.85%.

The gene calls are TRBV5-1 and TRBJ2-1; 10 bases line up with TRBD2. The receptor's source is a young man with COVID-19, enrolled during active disease. Sequencing input: peripheral blood. The CDR3 sequence: CASSLSSGSSNEQFF. Here the CDR3 DNA reads TGCGCCAGCAGCTTGTCTAGCGGGAGCTCCAATGAGCAGTTCTTC.